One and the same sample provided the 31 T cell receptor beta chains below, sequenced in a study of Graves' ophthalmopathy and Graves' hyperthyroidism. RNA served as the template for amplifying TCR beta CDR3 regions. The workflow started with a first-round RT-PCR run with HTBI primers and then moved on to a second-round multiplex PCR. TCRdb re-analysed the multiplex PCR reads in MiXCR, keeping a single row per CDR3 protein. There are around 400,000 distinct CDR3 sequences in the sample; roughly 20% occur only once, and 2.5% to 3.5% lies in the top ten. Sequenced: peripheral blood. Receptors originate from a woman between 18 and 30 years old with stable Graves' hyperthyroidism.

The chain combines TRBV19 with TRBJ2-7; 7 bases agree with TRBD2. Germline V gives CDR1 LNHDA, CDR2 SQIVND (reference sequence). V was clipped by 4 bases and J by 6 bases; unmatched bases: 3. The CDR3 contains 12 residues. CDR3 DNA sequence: TGTGCCAGTAGTAGGGGAGGGTCCGAGCAGTACTTC. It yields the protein CASSRGGSEQYF.

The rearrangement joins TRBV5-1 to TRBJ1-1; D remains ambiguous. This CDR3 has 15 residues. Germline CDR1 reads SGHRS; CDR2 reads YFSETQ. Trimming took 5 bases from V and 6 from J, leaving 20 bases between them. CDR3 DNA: TGCGCCAGCAGGGCCACGTTTGGGGAAGGTGCTGAAGCTTTCTTT. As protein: CASRATFGEGAEAFF.

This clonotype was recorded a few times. Here the CDR3 DNA reads TGTGCCAGCAGTACAGGGTTGGTTGAAGCTTTCTTT. As protein: CASSTGLVEAFF. The chain couples TRBV12-3 or TRBV12-4 to TRBJ1-1; possibly TRBD1 for D (6 bases). V dropped 5 bases and J dropped 7 bases, with 11 bases sitting between them. The CDR3 runs 12 residues.

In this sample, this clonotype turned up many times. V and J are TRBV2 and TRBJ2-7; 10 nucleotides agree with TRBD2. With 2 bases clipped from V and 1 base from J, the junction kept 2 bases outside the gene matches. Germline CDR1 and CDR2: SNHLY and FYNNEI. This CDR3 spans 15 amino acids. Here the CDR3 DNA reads TGTGCCAGCAGTGAATTTAGCGGGAGGTCCTACGAGCAGTACTTC. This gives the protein CASSEFSGRSYEQYF.

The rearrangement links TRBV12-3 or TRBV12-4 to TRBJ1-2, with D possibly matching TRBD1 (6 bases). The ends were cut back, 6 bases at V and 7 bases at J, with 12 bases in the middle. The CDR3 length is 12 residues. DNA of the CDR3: TGTGCCAGCAGCGAGGGGGTTCTTGGCTACACCTTC. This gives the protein CASSEGVLGYTF.

The CDR3 spells CASSLGGLGGETQYF. The CDR3 coding sequence is TGTGCCAGCAGTTTAGGGGGTTTGGGCGGGGAGACCCAGTACTTC. The genes are TRBV12-3 or TRBV12-4 and TRBJ2-5; D is possibly TRBD2 (5 bases). Trimming shortened V by 1 base and J by 5 bases, and 14 bases separated the two germline ends. The CDR3 has 15 residues.

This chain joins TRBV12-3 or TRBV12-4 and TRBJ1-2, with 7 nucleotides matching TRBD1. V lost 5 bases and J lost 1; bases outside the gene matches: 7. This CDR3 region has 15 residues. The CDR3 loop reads CASSPDRAINYGYTF. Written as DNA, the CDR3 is TGTGCCAGCAGTCCCGACAGGGCTATTAACTATGGCTACACCTTC.

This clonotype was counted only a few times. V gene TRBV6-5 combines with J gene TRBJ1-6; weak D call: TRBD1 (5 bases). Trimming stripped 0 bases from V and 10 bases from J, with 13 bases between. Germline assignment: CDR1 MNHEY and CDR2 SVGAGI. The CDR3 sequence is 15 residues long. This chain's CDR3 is CASSYSSAGLSPLHF. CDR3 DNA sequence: TGTGCCAGCAGTTACTCGAGTGCAGGGTTGTCACCCCTCCACTTT.

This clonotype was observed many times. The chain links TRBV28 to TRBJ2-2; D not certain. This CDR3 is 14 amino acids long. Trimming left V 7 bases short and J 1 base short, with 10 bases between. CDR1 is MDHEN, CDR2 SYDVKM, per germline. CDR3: CASIGVWNTGELFF. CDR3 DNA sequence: TGTGCCAGCATCGGCGTCTGGAACACCGGGGAGCTGTTTTTT.

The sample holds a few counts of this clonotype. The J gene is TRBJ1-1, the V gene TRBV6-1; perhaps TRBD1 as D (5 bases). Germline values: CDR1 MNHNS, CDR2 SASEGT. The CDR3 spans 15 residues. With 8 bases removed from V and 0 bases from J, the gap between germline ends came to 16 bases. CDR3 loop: CASLQEGMLNTEAFF. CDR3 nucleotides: TGTGCCAGCCTCCAGGAGGGGATGTTGAACACTGAAGCTTTCTTT.

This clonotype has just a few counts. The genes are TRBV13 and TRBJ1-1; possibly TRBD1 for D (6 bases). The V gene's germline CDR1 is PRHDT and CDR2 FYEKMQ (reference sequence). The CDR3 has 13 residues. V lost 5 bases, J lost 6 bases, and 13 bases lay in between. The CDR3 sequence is CASSPGDISEAFF. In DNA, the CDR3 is TGTGCCAGCAGCCCCGGGGACATCTCTGAAGCTTTCTTT.

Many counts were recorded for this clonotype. This CDR3 reads CASSQDRGGSYEQYF. CDR3 DNA: TGCGCCAGCAGCCAAGACCGGGGAGGCTCCTACGAGCAGTACTTC. The chain employs TRBV4-1 and TRBJ2-7; TRBD2 is a possible D gene (6 bases). This CDR3 region has 15 residues. Per germline, CDR1 MGHRA and CDR2 YSYEKL. The V and J ends lost 0 bases and 0 bases respectively, with 9 bases between them.

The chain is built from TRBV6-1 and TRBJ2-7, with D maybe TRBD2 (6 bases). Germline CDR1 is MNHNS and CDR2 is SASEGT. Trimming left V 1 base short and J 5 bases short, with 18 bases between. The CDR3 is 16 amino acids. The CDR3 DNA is TGTGCCAGCAGTGAAGGATTTATGGCAGGGAGGAACGAGCAGTACTTC. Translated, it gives CASSEGFMAGRNEQYF.

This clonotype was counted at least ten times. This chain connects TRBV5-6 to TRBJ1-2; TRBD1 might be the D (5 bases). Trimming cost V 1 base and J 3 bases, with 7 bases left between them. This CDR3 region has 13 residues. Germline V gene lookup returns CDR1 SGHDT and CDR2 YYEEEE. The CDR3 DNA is TGTGCCAGCAGCTTGCTAGGGGACTATGGCTACACCTTC. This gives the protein CASSLLGDYGYTF.

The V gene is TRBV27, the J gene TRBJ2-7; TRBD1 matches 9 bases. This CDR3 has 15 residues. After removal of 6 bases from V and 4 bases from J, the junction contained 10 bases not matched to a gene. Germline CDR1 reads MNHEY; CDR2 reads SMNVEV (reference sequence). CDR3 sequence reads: CASRIGGGQGYEQYF. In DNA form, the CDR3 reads TGTGCCAGCAGGATCGGTGGGGGACAGGGTTACGAGCAGTACTTC.

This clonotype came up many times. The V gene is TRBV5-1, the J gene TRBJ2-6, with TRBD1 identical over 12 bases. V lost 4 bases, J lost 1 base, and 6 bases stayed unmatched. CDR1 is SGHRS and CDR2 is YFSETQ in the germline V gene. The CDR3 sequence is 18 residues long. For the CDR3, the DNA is TGCGCCAGCAGCGGGGGACAGGGGGCCTGGTCTGGGGCCAACGTCCTGACTTTC. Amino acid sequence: CASSGGQGAWSGANVLTF.

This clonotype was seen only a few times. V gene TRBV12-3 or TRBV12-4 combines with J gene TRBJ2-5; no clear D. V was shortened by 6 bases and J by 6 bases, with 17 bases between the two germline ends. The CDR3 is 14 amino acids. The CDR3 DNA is TGTGCCAGCAGCCCCCAAGGGTGGGCGAAGACCCAGTACTTC. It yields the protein CASSPQGWAKTQYF.

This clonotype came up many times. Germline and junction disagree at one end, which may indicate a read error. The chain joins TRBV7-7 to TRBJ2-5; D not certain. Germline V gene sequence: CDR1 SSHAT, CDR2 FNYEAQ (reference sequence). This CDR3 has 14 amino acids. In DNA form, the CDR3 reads TGTGCTAGCATGCCCTCCGTTTTGGGCGAGACCCAGTACTTC. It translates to CASMPSVLGETQYF. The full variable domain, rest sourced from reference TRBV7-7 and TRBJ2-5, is GAGVSQSPRYKVTKRGQDVTLRCDPISSHATLYWYQQALGQGPEFLTYFNYEAQPDKSGLPSDRFSAERPEGSISTLTIQRTEQRDSAMYRCASMPSVLGETQYFGPGTRLLVL.

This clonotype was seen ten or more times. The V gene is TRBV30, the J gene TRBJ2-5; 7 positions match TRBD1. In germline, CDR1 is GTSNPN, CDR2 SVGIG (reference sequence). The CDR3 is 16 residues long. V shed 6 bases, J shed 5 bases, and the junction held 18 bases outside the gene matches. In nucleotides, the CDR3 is TGTGCCTGCCTCCCCTTAGGGGGCCCCCGGGTGGAGACCCAGTACTTC. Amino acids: CACLPLGGPRVETQYF.

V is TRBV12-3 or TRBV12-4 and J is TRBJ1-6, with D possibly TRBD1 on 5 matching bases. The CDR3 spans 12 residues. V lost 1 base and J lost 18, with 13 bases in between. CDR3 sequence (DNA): TGTGCCAGCAGTTTAGGTAACAGGTACAACCACTTT. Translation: CASSLGNRYNHF.

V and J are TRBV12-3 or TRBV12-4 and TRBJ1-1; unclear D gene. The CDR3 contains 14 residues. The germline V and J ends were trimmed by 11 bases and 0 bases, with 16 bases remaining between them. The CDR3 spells CASALRPMNTEAFF. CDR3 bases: TGTGCCTCAGCCCTCAGACCAATGAACACTGAAGCTTTCTTT.

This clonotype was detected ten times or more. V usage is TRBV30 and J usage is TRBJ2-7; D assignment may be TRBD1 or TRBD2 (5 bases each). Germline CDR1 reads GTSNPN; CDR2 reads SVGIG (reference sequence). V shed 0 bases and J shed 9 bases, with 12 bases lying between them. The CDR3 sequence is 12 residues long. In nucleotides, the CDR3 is TGTGCCTGGAGTGTTCGGGGCCTGGGGCAGTACTTC. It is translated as CAWSVRGLGQYF.

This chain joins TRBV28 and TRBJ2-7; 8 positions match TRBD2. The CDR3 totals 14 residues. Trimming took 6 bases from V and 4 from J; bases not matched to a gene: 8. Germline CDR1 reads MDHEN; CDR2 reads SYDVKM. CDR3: CASREAGGGYEQYF. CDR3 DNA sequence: TGTGCCAGCAGGGAGGCGGGAGGAGGATACGAGCAGTACTTC.

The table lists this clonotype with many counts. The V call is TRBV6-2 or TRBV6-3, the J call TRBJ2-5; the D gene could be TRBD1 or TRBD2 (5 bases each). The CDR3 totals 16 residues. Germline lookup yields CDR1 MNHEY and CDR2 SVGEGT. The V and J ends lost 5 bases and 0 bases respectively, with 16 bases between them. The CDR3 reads CASSPTGTRNQETQYF. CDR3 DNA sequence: TGTGCCAGCAGTCCAACCGGGACCAGAAACCAAGAGACCCAGTACTTC.

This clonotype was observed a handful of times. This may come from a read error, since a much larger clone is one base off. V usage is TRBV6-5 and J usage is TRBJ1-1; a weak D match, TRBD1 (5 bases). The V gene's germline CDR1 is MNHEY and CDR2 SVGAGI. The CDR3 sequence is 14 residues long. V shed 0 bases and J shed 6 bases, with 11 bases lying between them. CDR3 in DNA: TGTGCCAGCAGTTACTCCGTCAGGGAGGCTGAAGCTTTCTTT. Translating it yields CASSYSVREAEAFF.

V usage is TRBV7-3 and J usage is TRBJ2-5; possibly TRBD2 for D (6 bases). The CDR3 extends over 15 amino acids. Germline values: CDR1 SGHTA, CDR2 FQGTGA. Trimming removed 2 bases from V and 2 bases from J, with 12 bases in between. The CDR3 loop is CASSLVPGTQETQYF. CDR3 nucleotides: TGTGCCAGCAGCTTAGTCCCCGGGACTCAAGAGACCCAGTACTTC.

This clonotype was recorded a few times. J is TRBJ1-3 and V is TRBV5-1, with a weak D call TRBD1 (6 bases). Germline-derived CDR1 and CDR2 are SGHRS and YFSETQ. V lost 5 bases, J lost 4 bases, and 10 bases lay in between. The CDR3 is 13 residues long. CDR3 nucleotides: TGCGCCAGCAGAATTACAGGGGGAAACACCATATATTTT. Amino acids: CASRITGGNTIYF.

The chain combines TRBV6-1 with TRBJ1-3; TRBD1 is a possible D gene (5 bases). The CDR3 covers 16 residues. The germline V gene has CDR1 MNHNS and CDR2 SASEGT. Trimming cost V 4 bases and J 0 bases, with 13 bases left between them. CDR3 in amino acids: CASSGPTVISGNTIYF. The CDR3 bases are TGTGCCAGCAGTGGACCGACAGTAATCTCTGGAAACACCATATATTTT.

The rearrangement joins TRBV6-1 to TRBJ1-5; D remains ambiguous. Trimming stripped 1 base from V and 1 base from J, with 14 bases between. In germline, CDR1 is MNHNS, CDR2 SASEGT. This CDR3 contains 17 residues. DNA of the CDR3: TGTGCCAGCAGTGAAGAGCCAGATATGATAAGCAATCAGCCCCAGCATTTT. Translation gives CASSEEPDMISNQPQHF.

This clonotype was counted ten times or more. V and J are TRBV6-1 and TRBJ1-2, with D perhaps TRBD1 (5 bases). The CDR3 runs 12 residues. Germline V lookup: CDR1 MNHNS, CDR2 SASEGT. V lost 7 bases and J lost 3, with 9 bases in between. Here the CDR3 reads CASTPGYYGYTF. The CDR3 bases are TGTGCCAGCACCCCAGGGTACTATGGCTACACCTTC.

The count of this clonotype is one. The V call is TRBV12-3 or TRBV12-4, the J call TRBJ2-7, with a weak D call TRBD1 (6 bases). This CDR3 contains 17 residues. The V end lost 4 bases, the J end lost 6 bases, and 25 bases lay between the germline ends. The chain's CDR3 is CASSSHFWTASGSEQYF. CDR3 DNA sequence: TGTGCCAGCAGTTCCCATTTTTGGACAGCCTCGGGCAGCGAGCAGTACTTC.